These 26 T cell receptor beta chains share one sample of origin, sequenced in a study of patients and donors after allogeneic stem cell transplantation. TCRdb redid the calling of the RT-PCR reads with MiXCR, one entry per CDR3 protein. This sample has about a million distinct CDR3 sequences, with 15% to 20% found just once. Sequenced input: blood, either unsorted or a sorted T cell fraction (not recorded which). The receptors were gathered from a human donor who was either an allogeneic HSCT recipient or a stem cell or donor lymphocyte infusion donor (not recorded which). It is not recorded whose cells these are; they may come from a transplant donor.

The chain joins TRBV6-5 to TRBJ1-2; D is ambiguous. Germline lookup yields CDR1 MNHEY and CDR2 SVGAGI. V lost 2 bases to trimming and J lost 2 bases, with 9 bases between them. CDR3 length: 14 amino acids. The CDR3 nucleotides read TGTGCCAGCAGTTACCTACCGCGGAACTATGGCTACACCTTC. Protein product: CASSYLPRNYGYTF.

The rearrangement links TRBV4-3 to TRBJ2-3, with TRBD1 matching over 8 bases. The CDR3 has 16 amino acids. Germline assignment: CDR1 LGHNA and CDR2 YSLEER. V lost 0 bases and J lost 5; bases outside the gene matches: 7. The CDR3 sequence: CASSQDFNRGLDTQYF. The CDR3 DNA reads as TGCGCCAGCAGCCAAGATTTCAACAGGGGGTTAGATACGCAGTATTTT.

This clonotype has just a few counts. The chain recombines TRBV5-1 with TRBJ2-2; D is perhaps TRBD2 (5 bases). The CDR3 sequence is 14 residues long. Trimming pared 0 bases from V and 4 bases from J, leaving 7 bases between. CDR1 and CDR2 from the germline V gene are SGHRS and YFSETQ. CDR3 in DNA: TGCGCCAGCAGCTTGGAAGGGAGCACCGGGGAGCTGTTTTTT. It is translated as CASSLEGSTGELFF.

A few counts support this clonotype. Compared with germline, one end of the junction differs, possibly owing to a read error. The genes are TRBV6-2 or TRBV6-3 and TRBJ2-4; tentatively, D is TRBD1 (5 bases). The CDR3 is 13 amino acids. CDR1 is MNHEY, CDR2 SVGEGT, per germline. The CDR3 DNA reads as TGTGCCAGCAGTTATGGTATGGGGCAGGTGTCGAACTTC. It encodes CASSYGMGQVSNF.

This clonotype has a handful of counts. J is TRBJ2-1 and V is TRBV2; no firm D call. The length of the CDR3 is 15 residues. Deletions cut 3 bases from V and 5 bases from J, with 14 bases between. CDR1 and CDR2 from the germline V gene are SNHLY and FYNNEI. CDR3 residues: CASSDDVGINNEQFF. The CDR3 DNA reads as TGTGCCAGCAGTGACGATGTAGGGATCAACAATGAGCAGTTCTTC.

This clonotype was found a few times. The chain links TRBV20-1 to TRBJ2-5; TRBD2 matches 9 bases. The germline V gene has CDR1 DFQATT and CDR2 SNEGSKA (reference sequence). The length of the CDR3 is 15 residues. The V gene end was trimmed by 6 bases and the J gene end by 5 bases; junction bases not matched to a gene: 13. The CDR3 region is CSAPGGSGGFETQYF. In nucleotides, the CDR3 is TGCAGTGCCCCGGGGGGAAGCGGGGGGTTCGAGACCCAGTACTTC.

This clonotype was observed a few times. The V gene is TRBV20-1, the J gene TRBJ1-2; 12 bases align to TRBD1. The V gene end was trimmed by 3 bases and the J gene end by 4 bases; junction bases not matched to a gene: 9. The CDR3 runs 16 residues. CDR1 DFQATT and CDR2 SNEGSKA come from the germline V gene (reference sequence). The CDR3: CSASLGQGAHSYGYTF. The DNA for the CDR3 is TGCAGTGCTAGTTTGGGACAGGGGGCGCATTCCTATGGCTACACCTTC.

This clonotype has only a few counts. The J gene is TRBJ2-3, the V gene TRBV7-3, with unresolved D. The germline V gene encodes CDR1 SGHTA and CDR2 FQGTGA. V lost 3 bases to trimming and J lost 6 bases, with 10 bases between them. This CDR3 has 13 amino acids. The CDR3 here is CASSLAVLDTQYF. The CDR3 DNA reads TGTGCCAGCAGCTTGGCCGTCTTGGATACGCAGTATTTT. Variable domain in full (rest from reference TRBV7-3 and TRBJ2-3): GAGVSQTPSNKVTEKGKYVELRCDPISGHTALYWYRQSLGQGPEFLIYFQGTGAADDSGLPNDRFFAVRPEGSVSTLKIQRTERGDSAVYLCASSLAVLDTQYFGPGTRLTVL.

The rearrangement uses TRBV20-1 and TRBJ2-3, with D maybe TRBD2 (5 bases). Germline V CDR1 and CDR2: DFQATT, SNEGSKA (reference sequence). Trimming removed 0 bases from V and 0 bases from J, with 13 bases in between. The CDR3 is 16 residues long. CDR3 sequence: CSARDPGRSSTDTQYF. The DNA for the CDR3 is TGCAGTGCTAGAGATCCGGGAAGAAGTAGCACAGATACGCAGTATTTT.

The chain links TRBV6-5 to TRBJ2-3, with 9 bases identical to TRBD2. The germline CDR1 and CDR2 sequences are MNHEY and SVGAGI. The V gene end was trimmed by 7 bases and the J gene end by 0 bases; junction bases not matched to a gene: 8. The CDR3 sequence is 16 residues long. This CDR3 is CASNSRLAASTDTQYF. The DNA for the CDR3 is TGTGCCAGCAACTCTCGACTAGCGGCTAGCACAGATACGCAGTATTTT.

In its sample, this clonotype was seen a few times. The J gene is TRBJ1-2, the V gene TRBV6-1; a possible D gene is TRBD1 (6 bases). This CDR3 is 15 amino acids long. Deletions cut 0 bases from V and 2 bases from J, with 10 bases between. CDR1 and CDR2 (germline): MNHNS, SASEGT. The chain's CDR3 is CASSEAAGVNYGYTF. As DNA, the CDR3 is TGTGCCAGCAGTGAAGCGGCAGGGGTAAACTATGGCTACACCTTC.

This clonotype was counted many times. The gene calls are TRBV4-3 and TRBJ1-2; 12 bases agree with TRBD1. With V trimmed by 4 bases and J by 6 bases, 6 bases remained unmatched. The CDR3 is 15 residues long. The germline V gene has CDR1 LGHNA and CDR2 YSLEER. The DNA for the CDR3 is TGCGCCAGCAGCCGCACCGGGACAGGGGGCCATGGCTACACCTTC. It encodes CASSRTGTGGHGYTF.

This clonotype has a handful of counts. J is TRBJ2-3 and V is TRBV7-6; D not certain. Trimming took 1 base from V and 4 from J, leaving 9 bases between them. The CDR3 runs to 14 residues. The V gene's germline CDR1 is SGHVS and CDR2 FNYEAQ. CDR3 bases: TGTGCCAGCAGCTTAGGCATTAGGGCAGATACGCAGTATTTT. Translating it yields CASSLGIRADTQYF.

The chain is built from TRBV6-5 and TRBJ1-6; D not certain. Germline V lookup: CDR1 MNHEY, CDR2 SVGAGI. With 2 bases removed from V and 5 bases from J, the gap between germline ends came to 13 bases. The CDR3 is made up of 16 amino acids. The CDR3 DNA sequence: TGTGCCAGCAGTTACATATCGAGTGCGGATAATTCACCCCTCCACTTT. Translation: CASSYISSADNSPLHF.

This chain links TRBV20-1 with TRBJ1-4; D unclear. Between the trimmed V and J ends, which lost 3 bases and 0 bases, there was a span of 11 bases. The length of the CDR3 is 15 residues. Germline CDR1 DFQATT, CDR2 SNEGSKA (reference sequence). The DNA for the CDR3 is TGCAGTGCTAGGCTAGGGAGTTCAACTAATGAAAAACTGTTTTTT. Encoded protein: CSARLGSSTNEKLFF.

The rearrangement joins TRBV7-3 to TRBJ2-3; tentatively, D is TRBD1 or TRBD2 (6 bases each). V was shortened by 1 base and J by 5 bases, with 16 bases between the two germline ends. The CDR3 is 16 amino acids. Germline loops: CDR1 SGHTA, CDR2 FQGTGA. The CDR3 sequence is CASSLNSRGVGDTQYF. CDR3 bases: TGTGCCAGCAGCTTAAATTCAAGGGGGGTTGGAGATACGCAGTATTTT.

This rearrangement joins TRBV5-1 to TRBJ2-5; D perhaps matches TRBD1 (6 bases). CDR1 and CDR2 from the germline V gene are SGHRS and YFSETQ. V was cut by 4 bases and J by 5 bases, with 18 bases left in between. CDR3 size: 15 residues. This CDR3 reads CASSLGQKRSETQYF. CDR3 in DNA: TGCGCCAGCAGCCTTGGACAGAAGCGGTCGGAGACCCAGTACTTC.

This clonotype was observed many times. This chain uses TRBV12-3 or TRBV12-4 with TRBJ1-4, with TRBD1 matching over 7 bases. V shed 7 bases, J shed 4 bases, and the junction held 3 bases outside the gene matches. This CDR3 has 13 amino acids. Written as DNA, the CDR3 is TGTGCCAGCACGGGACAGTTTAATGAAAAACTGTTTTTT. It translates to CASTGQFNEKLFF.

The V and J genes are TRBV20-1 and TRBJ2-3; possibly TRBD2 for D (5 bases). V gave up 8 bases and J gave up 4 bases, with 22 bases separating them. The length of the CDR3 is 15 residues. Germline V gene lookup returns CDR1 DFQATT and CDR2 SNEGSKA (reference sequence). The DNA of the CDR3 is TGCAGTCGCGAGGGTTTAGGGTTTTGGGCAGATACGCAGTATTTT. It specifies CSREGLGFWADTQYF.

The chain carries TRBV4-3 and TRBJ1-1; a weak D match, TRBD1 (6 bases). CDR1 and CDR2 from the germline V gene are LGHNA and YSLEER. Trimming cost V 1 base and J 2 bases, with 11 bases left between them. CDR3 size: 15 residues. Here the CDR3 reads CASSQVGRGNTEAFF. The CDR3 region has the DNA TGCGCCAGCAGCCAAGTGGGCAGGGGCAACACTGAAGCTTTCTTT.

This clonotype was counted a few times. V and J are TRBV6-1 and TRBJ1-5, with TRBD1 matching over 7 bases. CDR3 length: 17 residues. Unmatched junction bases numbered 12, after V lost 7 bases and J lost 0 bases. In germline, CDR1 is MNHNS, CDR2 SASEGT. The DNA of the CDR3 is TGTGCCAGCACCCTACCCCCCAGGGGGAATAGCAATCAGCCCCAGCATTTT. It yields the protein CASTLPPRGNSNQPQHF.

V and J are TRBV5-5 and TRBJ1-6; D might be TRBD1 (6 bases). V was pared by 3 bases and J by 7 bases, with 8 bases between. In germline, CDR1 is SGHKS, CDR2 YYEKEE (reference sequence). There are 13 residues in the CDR3. The CDR3 spells CASSWTVNSPLHF. The CDR3 nucleotides read TGTGCCAGCAGCTGGACAGTAAATTCACCCCTCCACTTT.

This clonotype was counted only a few times. This chain connects TRBV5-1 to TRBJ1-1; the D is unclear. The CDR3 has 16 residues. Deletions cut 4 bases from V and 1 base from J, with 17 bases between. Germline-derived CDR1 and CDR2 are SGHRS and YFSETQ. This CDR3 is CASSVGPTPPNTEAFF. The DNA for the CDR3 is TGCGCCAGCAGCGTCGGTCCCACCCCCCCGAACACTGAAGCTTTCTTT.

This clonotype was seen a few times. The rearrangement links TRBV7-3 to TRBJ2-2; D is undetermined. Germline loops: CDR1 SGHTA, CDR2 FQGTGA. Between the trimmed V and J ends, which lost 4 bases and 5 bases, there was a span of 14 bases. CDR3 length: 15 residues. The CDR3 DNA sequence: TGTGCCAGCAGCTCCGGGCTCGGTTGGACCGGGGAGCTGTTTTTT. Translating gives CASSSGLGWTGELFF.

In its sample, this clonotype was seen a few times. V and J are TRBV9 and TRBJ2-1, with 7 bases fitting TRBD1. V gave up 0 bases and J gave up 7 bases; unmatched junction bases: 7. Germline CDR1 is SGDLS and CDR2 is YYNGEE. The CDR3 consists of 15 residues. CDR3 in DNA: TGTGCCAGCAGCGTAGCTTTGGCAGGGGGAAATGAGCAGTTCTTC. Its translation: CASSVALAGGNEQFF.

The chain joins TRBV6-1 to TRBJ2-1; TRBD2 aligns across 11 bases. This CDR3 contains 16 residues. Trimming at V came to 6 bases and at J to 10 bases, leaving 14 bases not matched to a gene. Germline values: CDR1 MNHNS, CDR2 SASEGT. This CDR3 is CASRRLLAGGPREQFF. CDR3 bases: TGTGCCAGCAGACGACTTCTAGCGGGAGGCCCCCGGGAGCAGTTCTTC.